These T cell receptor beta chains were read from a single sample in a study of early stage breast cancer tumors. The data were produced by immunoSEQ multiplex PCR, yet TCRdb's version contains in-frame clones alone and is incomplete. The sample consists of some 28,000 clones, around three fifths of them appearing once. Sequencing was carried out using breast tumor tissue. These receptors originate from a person in their fifties with breast cancer. Both conserved end residues are part of each CDR3. D genes are given only for firm matches. Size is omitted from some rows. Given values are once, few, many or a class for expanded clones.

>.|TRBV19|TRBJ2-3|17|TRBD1
TGTGCCAGTAGTGCCTATCCCGGGACAGGGGGTTCAGATACGCAGTATTTT
CASSAYPGTGGSDTQYF
>.|TRBV29-1|TRBJ1-3|14|.
TGCAGCGCCCACAGTGACGGGGCTGGAAACACCATATATTTT
CSAHSDGAGNTIYF
>many|TRBV7-9|TRBJ2-3|15|.
TGTGCCAGCAGCTTAGCGTTGGCACTACTGGATACGCAGTATTTT
CASSLALALLDTQYF
>.|TRBV7-9|TRBJ1-2|17|TRBD1
TGTGCCAGCAGCTCGACGGACAGGGCGGCCCATAACTATGGCTACACCTTC
CASSSTDRAAHNYGYTF
>.|TRBV4-2|TRBJ1-1|17|.
TGTGCCAGCAGCCAAGATGCAACTCCCACGATGAACACTGAAGCTTTCTTT
CASSQDATPTMNTEAFF
>.|TRBV5-6|TRBJ1-1|13|.
TGTGCCAGCAGCTTACAGGGCCGGATGGGTGCTTTCTTT
CASSLQGRMGAFF
>.|TRBV27|TRBJ2-2|16|TRBD2
TGTGCCAGCAGTTCGGGACTAGCGACCAACACCGGGGAGCTGTTTTTT
CASSSGLATNTGELFF
>few|TRBV10-3|TRBJ2-7|13|TRBD1
TGTGCCACCTCGGACAGGGACCTTTACGAGCAGTACTTC
CATSDRDLYEQYF
>medium-sized|TRBV13|TRBJ2-3|16|.
TGTGCCAGCAGCTTCCGACTAAATCTAGAGTCAGATACGCAGTATTTT
CASSFRLNLESDTQYF
>few|TRBV9|TRBJ2-1|14|.
TGTGCCAGCAGCGTTCTGTCTATGCCCAATGAGCAGTTCTTC
CASSVLSMPNEQFF